This T cell receptor (beta chain) was sequenced during a study of shared clonotypes between healthy human individuals. Measured with immunoSEQ multiplex PCR; TCRdb has only the in-frame clones, and not every one. This table holds roughly 1,100,000 clones, about 75% found once. This clone was observed a single time. This CDR3 contains 14 residues. V was clipped by 4 bases and J by 2 bases, with 12 bases between them. Germline V gene sequence: CDR1 SGHRS, CDR2 YFSETQ. The rearrangement joins TRBV5-1 to TRBJ2-5; maybe TRBD2 (6 bases). The material sequenced was memory CD4+ T cells sorted from blood. Subset reported: CD45RA-negative fraction. This clonotype was sampled from a man aged 18 to 30 in good health. The CDR3 sequence is CASSVTGTQETQYF. The CDR3 DNA follows: TGCGCCAGCAGCGTAACCGGGACTCAAGAGACCCAGTACTTC. The full variable domain, with the rest looked up from reference TRBV5-1 and TRBJ2-5, is KAGVTQTPRYLIKTRGQQVTLSCSPISGHRSVSWYQQTPGQGLQFLFEYFSETQRNKGNFPGRFSGRQFSNSRSEMNVSTLELGDSALYLCASSVTGTQETQYFGPGTRLLVL.